The 10 T cell receptor beta chains in this list originate from one sample, sequenced in a study of blood T cell repertoires in COVID-19. The assay was immunoSEQ multiplex PCR, and TCRdb's table has in-frame clones only and misses some. The table shows under 450,000 clones, with approximately 77% occurring only once. Sequencing input: peripheral blood. The source of these receptors is a human donor with acute or convalescent COVID-19. The donor label of this sample is uncertain.

In this sample, this clone turned up once. The rearrangement uses TRBV4-2 and TRBJ2-1, with D perhaps matching TRBD2 (5 bases). CDR3 length: 16 residues. The germline gives CDR1 LGHNA, CDR2 YNFKEQ. The V end lost 4 bases, the J end lost 0 bases, and 13 bases lay between the germline ends. The CDR3 sequence: CASSPFTGSSYNEQFF. The CDR3 bases are TGTGCCAGCAGCCCGTTTACGGGGAGCTCCTACAATGAGCAGTTCTTC.

The J gene is TRBJ1-1, the V gene TRBV5-6; 7 nucleotides match TRBD1. In germline, CDR1 is SGHDT, CDR2 YYEEEE. The CDR3 is made up of 15 amino acids. V lost 4 bases to trimming and J lost 4 bases; unmatched junction nucleotides: 10. In DNA form, the CDR3 reads TGTGCCAGCAGCCCGACAGGGCGGCTGGGCACTGAAGCTTTCTTT. Amino acids: CASSPTGRLGTEAFF.

V usage is TRBV10-2 and J usage is TRBJ1-2; no clear D. CDR3 length equals 16 residues. V was shortened by 7 bases and J by 2 bases, with 20 bases between the two germline ends. Germline V lookup: CDR1 WSHSY, CDR2 SAAADI. This CDR3 reads CASTPNLGGLNYGYTF. The CDR3 coding sequence is TGCGCCAGCACCCCAAACCTGGGCGGACTAAACTATGGCTACACCTTC.

Turning to this clone: A much larger clone differs from this one at a single base, so this may be a read error. Other DNA sequences in this sample translate to the same CDR3. This chain links TRBV2 with TRBJ2-7; TRBD1 aligns across 7 bases. The CDR3 runs to 12 residues. Unmatched junction bases numbered 2, after V lost 5 bases and J lost 4 bases. Germline V gene lookup returns CDR1 SNHLY and CDR2 FYNNEI. In nucleotides, the CDR3 is TGTGCCAGCAGTCGACAGGGTTACGAGCAGTACTTC. This gives the protein CASSRQGYEQYF.

This sequence joins TRBV7-9 and TRBJ1-5, with 10 bases that match TRBD1. Per the germline V gene, CDR1 is SEHNR and CDR2 is FQNEAQ (reference sequence). This CDR3 comprises 16 residues. The J segment lost 7 bases and the V segment lost 1 base, leaving 7 bases of the junction unmatched. CDR3 amino acids: CASSLGGTGVGQPQHF. CDR3 bases: TGTGCCAGCAGCTTAGGGGGGACAGGGGTTGGACAGCCCCAGCATTTT. The complete variable domain, with remaining parts taken from reference TRBV7-9 and TRBJ1-5, reads DTGVSQNPRHKITKRGQNVTFRCDPISEHNRLYWYRQTLGQGPEFLTYFQNEAQLEKSRLLSDRFSAERPKGSFSTLEIQRTEQGDSAMYLCASSLGGTGVGQPQHFGDGTRLSIL.

The chain joins TRBV5-1 to TRBJ1-3; 10 nucleotides agree with TRBD1. The CDR3 loop spans 17 amino acids. With V trimmed by 0 bases and J by 1 base, 4 bases remained unmatched. CDR1 and CDR2 (germline): SGHRS, YFSETQ. In DNA, the CDR3 is TGCGCCAGCAGCTTGGGGTTGGACAGGGGGTCTGGAAACACCATATATTTT. Translated, it gives CASSLGLDRGSGNTIYF.

This clone was counted a single time. The V gene is TRBV27, the J gene TRBJ2-3, with 12 nucleotides matching TRBD2. The CDR3 covers 15 residues. J was trimmed by 6 bases and V by 6 bases; bases with no gene match: 7. The V gene's germline CDR1 is MNHEY and CDR2 SMNVEV (reference sequence). Written as DNA, the CDR3 is TGTGCCAGCAGCCGGCGGACTAGCGGGGAGGATACGCAGTATTTT. Amino acids: CASSRRTSGEDTQYF.

The V call is TRBV6-5, the J call TRBJ2-2, with D possibly being TRBD1 (5 bases). The germline V gene encodes CDR1 MNHEY and CDR2 SVGAGI. V was trimmed by 6 bases and J by 1 base, leaving 12 bases between them. This CDR3 region has 15 residues. The chain's CDR3 is CASRKTEMNTGELFF. The CDR3 DNA sequence: TGTGCCAGCAGGAAGACAGAAATGAACACCGGGGAGCTGTTTTTT.

A word on this clone: At one boundary the junction diverges from the germline segment, which might be a read error. The rearrangement links TRBV7-9 to TRBJ1-1, with 7 bases that match TRBD1. Germline CDR1 is SEHNR and CDR2 is FQNEAQ (reference sequence). This CDR3 contains 14 residues. The CDR3, as DNA: TGTGCCAGCAGCCCCCAGGGGGTGAAGACTGAAGCTTTCTTT. Protein product: CASSPQGVKTEAFF.

CDR3 sequence reads: CASSHRGGPPPNEAFF. DNA for the CDR3: TGTGCCAGCAGTCACCGGGGGGGCCCGCCCCCCAATGAAGCTTTCTTT. This chain uses TRBV13 with TRBJ1-1; possibly TRBD1 for D (6 bases). Deletions cut 6 bases from V and 7 bases from J, with 24 bases between. Germline loops: CDR1 PRHDT, CDR2 FYEKMQ (reference sequence). CDR3 length: 16 amino acids.